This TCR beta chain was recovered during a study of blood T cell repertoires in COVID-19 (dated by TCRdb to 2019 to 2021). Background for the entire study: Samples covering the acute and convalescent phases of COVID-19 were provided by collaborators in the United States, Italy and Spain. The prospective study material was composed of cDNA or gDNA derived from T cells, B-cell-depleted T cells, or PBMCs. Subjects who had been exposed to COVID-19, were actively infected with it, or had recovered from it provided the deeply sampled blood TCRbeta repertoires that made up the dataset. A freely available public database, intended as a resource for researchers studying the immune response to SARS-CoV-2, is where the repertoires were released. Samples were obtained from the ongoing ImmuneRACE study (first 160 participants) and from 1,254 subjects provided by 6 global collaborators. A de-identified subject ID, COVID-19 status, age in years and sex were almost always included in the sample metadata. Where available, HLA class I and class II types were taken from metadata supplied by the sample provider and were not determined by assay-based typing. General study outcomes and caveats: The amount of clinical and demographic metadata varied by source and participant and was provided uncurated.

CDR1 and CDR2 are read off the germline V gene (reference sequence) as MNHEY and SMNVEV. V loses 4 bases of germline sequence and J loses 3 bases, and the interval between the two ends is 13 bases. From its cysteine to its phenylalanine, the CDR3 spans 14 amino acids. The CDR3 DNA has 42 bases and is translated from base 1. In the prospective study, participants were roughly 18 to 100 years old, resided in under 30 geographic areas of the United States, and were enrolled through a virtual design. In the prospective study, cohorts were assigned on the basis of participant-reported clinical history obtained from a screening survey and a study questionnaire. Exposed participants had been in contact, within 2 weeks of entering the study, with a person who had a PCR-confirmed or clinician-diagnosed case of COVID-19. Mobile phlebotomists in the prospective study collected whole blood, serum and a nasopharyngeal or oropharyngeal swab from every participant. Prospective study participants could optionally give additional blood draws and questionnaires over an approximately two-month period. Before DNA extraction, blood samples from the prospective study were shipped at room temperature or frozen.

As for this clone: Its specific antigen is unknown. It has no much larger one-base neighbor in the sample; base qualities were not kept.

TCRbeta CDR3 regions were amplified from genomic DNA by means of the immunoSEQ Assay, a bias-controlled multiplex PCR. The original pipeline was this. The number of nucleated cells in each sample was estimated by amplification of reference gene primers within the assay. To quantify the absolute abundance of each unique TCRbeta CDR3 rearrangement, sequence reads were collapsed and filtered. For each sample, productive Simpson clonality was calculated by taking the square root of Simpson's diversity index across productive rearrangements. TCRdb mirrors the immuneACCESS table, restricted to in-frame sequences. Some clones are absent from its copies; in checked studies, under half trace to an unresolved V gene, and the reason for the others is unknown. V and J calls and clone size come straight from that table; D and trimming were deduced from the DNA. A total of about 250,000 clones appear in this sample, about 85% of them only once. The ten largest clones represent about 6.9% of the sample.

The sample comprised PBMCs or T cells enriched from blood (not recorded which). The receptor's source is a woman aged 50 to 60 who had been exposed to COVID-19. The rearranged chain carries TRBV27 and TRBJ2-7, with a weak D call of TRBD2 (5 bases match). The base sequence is TGTGCCAGCAGTTCAGCGAGCGGTGGCTACGAGCAGTACTTC. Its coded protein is CASSSASGGYEQYF.